This TCR beta chain was documented in a study of shared T cell receptors in the human thymus. Repertoires were generated with immunoSEQ multiplex PCR, while TCRdb's copy carries only in-frame clones and drops some. The sample holds 700,000 to 750,000 clones, around 85% seen once. The length of the CDR3 is 15 residues. V lost 5 bases to trimming and J lost 0 bases, with 13 bases between them. Germline V CDR1 and CDR2: SEHNR, FQNEAQ (reference sequence). The sample was also reused in another study, on human thymus T cells. Turning to that study: Serving as donors were healthy Finnish infants, each of whom was having open corrective surgery for congenital heart defects. Corrective heart surgery yielded the resections from which the thymus tissue came. V and J gene usage appeared biased in thymic and blood repertoires.

The sample taken for sequencing was thymocytes. The source of this sequence is a girl less than two years old with a congenital heart defect. V and J are TRBV7-9 and TRBJ1-1, with D hard to call. CDR3 DNA: TGTGCCAGCAGCGTCCCTCGTAGCTTGAACACTGAAGCTTTCTTT. Translating it yields CASSVPRSLNTEAFF.